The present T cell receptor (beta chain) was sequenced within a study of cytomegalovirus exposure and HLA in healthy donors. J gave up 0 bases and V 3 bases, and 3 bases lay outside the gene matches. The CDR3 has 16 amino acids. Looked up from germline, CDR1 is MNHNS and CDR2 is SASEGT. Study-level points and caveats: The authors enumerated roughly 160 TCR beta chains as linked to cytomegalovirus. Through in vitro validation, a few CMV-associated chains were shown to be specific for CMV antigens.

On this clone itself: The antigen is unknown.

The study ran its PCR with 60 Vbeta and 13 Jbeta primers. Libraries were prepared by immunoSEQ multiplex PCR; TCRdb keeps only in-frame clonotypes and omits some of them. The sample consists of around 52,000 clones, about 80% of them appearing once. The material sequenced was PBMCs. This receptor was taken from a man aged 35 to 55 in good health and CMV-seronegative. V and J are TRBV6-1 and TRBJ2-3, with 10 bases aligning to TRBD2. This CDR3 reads CASSDLAGASTDTQYF. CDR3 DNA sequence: TGTGCCAGCAGTGATCTAGCGGGGGCTAGCACAGATACGCAGTATTTT.